This T cell receptor (beta chain) came from a study of metastatic and nonmetastatic thyroid tumors. No treatment had been given to any patient before thyroid surgery. CDR3 size: 17 residues. Germline CDR1 is MNHEY and CDR2 is SMNVEV (reference sequence). J gave up 4 bases and V 7 bases, and 14 bases lay outside the gene matches. Using MiXCR, TCRdb reanalyzed the PCR reads. The repertoire holds 64,000 or so clones, with around 15% as singletons. Sequenced: blood. This receptor was taken from a male donor with papillary thyroid cancer or a benign thyroid nodule (not recorded which). Some clones in this sample may be carry-over from other donors' samples. V and J are TRBV27 and TRBJ1-2; TRBD1 agrees at 11 bases. The CDR3 DNA reads TGTGCCAGCACAAGAAAAGTCACCGGGACAGGGGGCTATGGCTACACCTTC. Translation: CASTRKVTGTGGYGYTF.